The 18 T cell receptor beta chains listed next were all sequenced from one sample in a study of T cells after yellow fever vaccination. Each CDR3 protein gets one entry after TCRdb re-called the 5' RACE reads with MiXCR. Among some 290,000 distinct CDR3 sequences, about 10% were seen once, and the ten largest hold 3.3%. The source material was CD4+ T cells sorted from PBMCs, sampled 45 days after the yellow fever booster vaccination. The source of these receptors is a man younger than 35 who received the YFV17D yellow fever vaccine.

This clonotype was seen only a few times. This chain links TRBV23-1 with TRBJ2-4; 8 nucleotides align to TRBD2. TRBV23-1 has ORF status, its function being uncertain. V was clipped by 6 bases and J by 1 base; unmatched bases: 8. The CDR3 runs 16 residues. DNA of the CDR3: TGCGCCAGCAGCCCCGGGGGGGGCAAGGCCAAAAACATTCAGTACTTC. Translated, it gives CASSPGGGKAKNIQYF.

This clonotype was counted a few times. The chain couples TRBV12-5 to TRBJ2-1; the D call may be TRBD1 or TRBD2 (5 bases each). V lost 0 bases to trimming and J lost 4 bases, with 16 bases between them. The CDR3 totals 17 residues. Germline-derived CDR1 and CDR2 are LGHNT and FRNRAP. The CDR3 region has the DNA TGTGCTAGTGGTTTGGTCACCGGGACCCAGACATACAATGAGCAGTTCTTC. Its protein is CASGLVTGTQTYNEQFF.

The gene calls are TRBV7-9 and TRBJ2-5; possibly TRBD2 for D (6 bases). V was clipped by 0 bases and J by 5 bases, with 10 bases between them. The CDR3 is made up of 14 amino acids. The germline gives CDR1 SEHNR, CDR2 FQNEAQ (reference sequence). This chain's CDR3 is CASSLASSAETQYF. The DNA for the CDR3 is TGTGCCAGCAGCTTAGCGTCTAGCGCGGAGACCCAGTACTTC.

This clonotype has just a few counts. The chain combines TRBV6-2 or TRBV6-3 with TRBJ2-3; D gene uncertain. The CDR3 runs 15 residues. V gave up 2 bases and J gave up 2 bases, with 11 bases separating them. Per germline, CDR1 MNHEY and CDR2 SVGEGT. The CDR3 spells CASSYPPGDTDTQYF. The CDR3, as DNA: TGTGCCAGCAGTTACCCGCCGGGTGACACAGATACGCAGTATTTT.

This clonotype turned up a few times. The J gene is TRBJ1-2, the V gene TRBV7-3; the D gene is possibly TRBD1 (5 bases). Germline V gene data show CDR1 as SGHTA and CDR2 as FQGTGA. The germline V and J ends were trimmed by 5 bases and 10 bases, with 14 bases remaining between them. The CDR3 consists of 12 residues. CDR3 coding DNA: TGTGCCAGCAGCCAAGTGGGGGAATACTACACCTTC. It encodes CASSQVGEYYTF.

The genes are TRBV7-8 and TRBJ1-5; D is unresolved. V lost 6 bases and J lost 2, with 20 bases in between. The CDR3 is made up of 17 amino acids. Germline V gives CDR1 SGHVS, CDR2 FQNEAQ. The CDR3 DNA follows: TGTGCCAGCAGTCTAACAGCGGCTATTCATGGCAATCAGCCCCAGCATTTT. As protein: CASSLTAAIHGNQPQHF.

The genes are TRBV6-6 and TRBJ2-5; 7 bases are a match to TRBD1. The germline V gene encodes CDR1 MNHNY and CDR2 SVGAGI (reference sequence). Trimming at V came to 4 bases and at J to 5 bases, leaving 10 bases not matched to a gene. This CDR3 region has 15 residues. CDR3 DNA sequence: TGTGCCAGCAGTTGGAGGACAGGCCTAGGGGAGACCCAGTACTTC. It translates to CASSWRTGLGETQYF.

This clonotype was recorded at least ten times. This rearrangement joins TRBV5-1 to TRBJ1-1; D is ambiguous. Trimming stripped 4 bases from V and 11 bases from J, with 18 bases between. This CDR3 has 13 amino acids. The germline CDR1 and CDR2 sequences are SGHRS and YFSETQ. This chain's CDR3 is CASSPVVHSTAFF. DNA of the CDR3: TGCGCCAGCAGCCCCGTCGTTCACAGCACGGCTTTCTTT.

This clonotype was seen many times. One end of the junction fails to match germline, which may point to a read error. This chain connects TRBV4-1 to TRBJ2-5, with D perhaps given as TRBD1 or TRBD2 (6 bases each). The CDR3 loop spans 14 amino acids. Per the germline V gene, CDR1 is MGHRA and CDR2 is YSYEKL. The CDR3, as DNA: TGTGCCAGCAGCCAAGGGGGACTCCAAGAGACCCAGTACTTC. It is translated as CASSQGGLQETQYF.

The J gene is TRBJ2-7, the V gene TRBV6-5, with no clear D. CDR3 size: 16 residues. CDR1 and CDR2 (germline): MNHEY, SVGAGI. The V gene lost 5 bases and the J gene lost 1 base, with 18 bases spanning the gap. CDR3 region: CASSPYDRSLSYEQYV. In DNA form, the CDR3 reads TGTGCCAGCAGTCCCTACGACCGCTCCCTATCCTACGAGCAGTACGTC.

This clonotype was picked up a small number of times. The chain couples TRBV4-1 to TRBJ2-2; D perhaps matches TRBD2 (5 bases). Germline V CDR1 and CDR2: MGHRA, YSYEKL. This CDR3 comprises 13 residues. Trimming shortened V by 4 bases and J by 5 bases, and 8 bases separated the two germline ends. CDR3 DNA: TGCGCCAGCAGCCCGGGGTTGACCGGGGAGCTGTTTTTT. Its translation: CASSPGLTGELFF.

V usage is TRBV5-5 and J usage is TRBJ2-3; 9 positions agree with TRBD1. V trimming: 0 bases; J trimming: 1 base; junction bases outside the gene matches: 0. The germline CDR1 and CDR2 sequences are SGHKS and YYEKEE (reference sequence). This CDR3 has 15 amino acids. CDR3 region: CASSLDRGRTDTQYF. Written as DNA, the CDR3 is TGTGCCAGCAGCTTGGACAGGGGGCGCACAGATACGCAGTATTTT.

This clonotype has more than one count but fewer than ten. The rearrangement uses TRBV4-3 and TRBJ1-1, with 7 positions matching TRBD1. V lost 2 bases to trimming and J lost 2 bases; unmatched junction nucleotides: 5. This CDR3 spans 15 amino acids. Germline V gene sequence: CDR1 LGHNA, CDR2 YSLEER. The CDR3 protein is CASSQRSGGNTEAFF. The CDR3 bases are TGCGCCAGCAGCCAAAGATCAGGGGGTAACACTGAAGCTTTCTTT.

V and J are TRBV5-1 and TRBJ2-5, with no clear D. This CDR3 has 15 amino acids. The ends were cut back, 5 bases at V and 2 bases at J, with 16 bases in the middle. Germline CDR1 is SGHRS and CDR2 is YFSETQ. For the CDR3, the DNA is TGCGCCAGCAGTCCTTCCCCCGTAGGACAAGAGACCCAGTACTTC. Protein: CASSPSPVGQETQYF.

The CDR3 coding sequence is TGTGCCAGCAGTTCCCCCGCGGGGCAGAACACCGGGGAGCTGTTTTTT. It yields the protein CASSSPAGQNTGELFF. The chain is built from TRBV12-3 or TRBV12-4 and TRBJ2-2; D possibly corresponds to TRBD2 (6 bases). The CDR3 is made up of 16 amino acids. Trimming took 4 bases from V and 1 from J, leaving 13 bases between them.

In its sample, this clonotype was seen a few times. The chain employs TRBV7-2 and TRBJ1-1; unclear D gene. The V and J ends lost 2 bases and 7 bases respectively, with 8 bases between them. The germline CDR1 and CDR2 sequences are SGHTA and FQGNSA. The length of the CDR3 is 12 residues. CDR3 amino acids: CASSLRRDEAFF. The DNA of the CDR3 is TGTGCCAGCAGCTTAAGGCGGGATGAAGCTTTCTTT.

A few counts support this clonotype. The rearrangement uses TRBV20-1 and TRBJ2-3; D is perhaps TRBD1 or TRBD2 (5 bases each). The CDR3 extends over 17 amino acids. The ends were cut back, 1 base at V and 0 bases at J, with 17 bases in the middle. Germline CDR1 DFQATT, CDR2 SNEGSKA (reference sequence). The CDR3 sequence is CSARGGYLGASTDTQYF. The CDR3 DNA sequence: TGCAGTGCTAGAGGGGGGTATCTCGGAGCTAGCACAGATACGCAGTATTTT.

There are a few counts of this clonotype. DNA of the CDR3: TGTGCCAGCGGAGGGACAGAGAATGAAAAACTGTTTTTT. Protein sequence: CASGGTENEKLFF. The chain employs TRBV25-1 and TRBJ1-4, with 7 bases fitting TRBD1. The V and J ends lost 8 bases and 5 bases, in that order; junction bases with no gene match: 5. Germline-derived CDR1 and CDR2 are MGHDK and SYGVNS. This CDR3 comprises 13 residues. The full variable domain, its missing parts supplied by reference TRBV25-1 and TRBJ1-4, is EADIYQTPRYLVIGTGKKITLECSQTMGHDKMYWYQQDPGMELHLIHYSYGVNSTEKGDLSSESTVSRIRTEHFPLTLESARPSHTSQYLCASGGTENEKLFFGSGTQLSVL.